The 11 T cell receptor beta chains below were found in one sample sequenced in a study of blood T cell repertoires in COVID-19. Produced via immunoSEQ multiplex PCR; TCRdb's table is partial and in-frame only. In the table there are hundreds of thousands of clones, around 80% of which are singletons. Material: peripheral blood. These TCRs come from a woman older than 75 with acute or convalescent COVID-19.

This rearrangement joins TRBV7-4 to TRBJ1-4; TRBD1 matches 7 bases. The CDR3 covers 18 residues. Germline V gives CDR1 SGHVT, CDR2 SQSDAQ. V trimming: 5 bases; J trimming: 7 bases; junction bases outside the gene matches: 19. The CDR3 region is CASSTRDSAPMGGEKLFF. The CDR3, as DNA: TGTGCCAGCAGCACCCGGGACAGTGCCCCTATGGGCGGTGAAAAACTGTTTTTT.

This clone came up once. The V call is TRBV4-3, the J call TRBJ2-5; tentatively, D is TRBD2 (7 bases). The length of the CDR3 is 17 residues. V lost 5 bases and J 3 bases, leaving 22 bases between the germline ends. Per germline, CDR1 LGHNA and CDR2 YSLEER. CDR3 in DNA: TGCGCCAGCAGCGAACTTCCCTTGAGGGGGGGAAAAGAGACCCAGTACTTC. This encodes CASSELPLRGGKETQYF.

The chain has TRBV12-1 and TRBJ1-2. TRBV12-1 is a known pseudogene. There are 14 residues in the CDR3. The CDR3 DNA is TGTGCCAGCAGCTTTGAGCGCCGGCTATATGGCTACACCTTC. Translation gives CASSFERRLYGYTF.

DNA for the CDR3: TGTGCCAGCACCCAGACTAGCGGGTTGCAGTTCTTC. Translated, it gives CASTQTSGLQFF. This chain links TRBV6-5 with TRBJ2-1; 10 bases are shared with TRBD2. V was pared by 7 bases and J by 12 bases, with 6 bases of the junction left unmatched. CDR3 size: 12 residues. CDR1 MNHEY and CDR2 SVGAGI come from the germline V gene.

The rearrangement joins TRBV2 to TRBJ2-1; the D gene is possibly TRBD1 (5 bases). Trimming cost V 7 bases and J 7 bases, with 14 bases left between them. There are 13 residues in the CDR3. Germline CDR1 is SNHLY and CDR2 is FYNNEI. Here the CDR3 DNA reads TGTGCCAGCATGAAGGGGATGGAGAATGAGCAGTTCTTC. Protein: CASMKGMENEQFF.

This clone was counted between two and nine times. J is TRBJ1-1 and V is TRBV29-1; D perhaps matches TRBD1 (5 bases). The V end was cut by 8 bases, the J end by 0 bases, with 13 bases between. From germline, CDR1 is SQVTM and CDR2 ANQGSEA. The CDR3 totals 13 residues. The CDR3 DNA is TGCAGCCTAAGAACGGACATGAACACTGAAGCTTTCTTT. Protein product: CSLRTDMNTEAFF.

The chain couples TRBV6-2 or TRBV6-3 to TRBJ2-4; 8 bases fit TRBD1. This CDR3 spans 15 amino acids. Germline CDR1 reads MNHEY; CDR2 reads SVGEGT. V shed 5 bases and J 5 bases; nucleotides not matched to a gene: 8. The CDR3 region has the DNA TGTGCCAGCAGTCGACCTACAGGGGGAGAAAACATTCAGTACTTC. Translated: CASSRPTGGENIQYF.

CDR3 bases: TGTGCCAGCAGTCCTTCCGGGGGGGTTAATGAGCAGTTCTTC. It codes for CASSPSGGVNEQFF. The chain joins TRBV6-4 to TRBJ2-1; 8 bases map to TRBD2. Unmatched junction bases numbered 7, after V lost 5 bases and J lost 7 bases. The CDR3 is made up of 14 amino acids. Germline V gene data show CDR1 as MRHNA and CDR2 as SNTAGT.

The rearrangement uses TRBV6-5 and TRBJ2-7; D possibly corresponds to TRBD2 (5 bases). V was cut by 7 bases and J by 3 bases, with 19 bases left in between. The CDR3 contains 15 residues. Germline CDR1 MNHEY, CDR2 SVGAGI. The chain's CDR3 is CASKTRVTKHYEQYF. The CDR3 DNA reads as TGTGCCAGCAAGACGCGGGTTACCAAGCACTACGAGCAGTACTTC.

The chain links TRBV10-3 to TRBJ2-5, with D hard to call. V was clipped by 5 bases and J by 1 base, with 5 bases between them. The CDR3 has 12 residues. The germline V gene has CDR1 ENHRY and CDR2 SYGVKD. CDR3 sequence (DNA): TGTGCCATCAGTAGCACCCAAGAGACCCAGTACTTC. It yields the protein CAISSTQETQYF.

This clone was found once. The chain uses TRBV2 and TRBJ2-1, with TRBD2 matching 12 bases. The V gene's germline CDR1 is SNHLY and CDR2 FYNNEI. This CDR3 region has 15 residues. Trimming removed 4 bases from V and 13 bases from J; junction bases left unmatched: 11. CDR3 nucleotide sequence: TGTGCCAGCAGTGTGGGACTAGCGGGTCCAGTTCCCCAGTTCTTC. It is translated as CASSVGLAGPVPQFF.